This T cell receptor (beta chain) is drawn from a study of blood T cell repertoires in COVID-19 (dated by TCRdb to 2019 to 2021). Regarding the research as a whole: Samples from collaborators originated in the United States, Italy and Spain and spanned both the acute and convalescent phases of COVID-19. The material from the prospective study consisted of cDNA or gDNA derived from T cells, B-cell-depleted T cells, or PBMCs. The dataset comprised deeply sampled blood TCRbeta repertoires from subjects exposed to, actively infected with, or recovered from COVID-19. The repertoires were made available in a free public database intended to serve as a resource for research on the immune response to SARS-CoV-2. The samples were drawn from two sources: the first 160 participants of the ongoing ImmuneRACE study, and 950 to 1,500 subjects contributed by 6 global collaborators. Sample metadata almost always included a de-identified subject ID, COVID-19 status, age in years and sex. Where available, HLA class I and class II types were obtained from metadata supplied by the sample provider rather than from assay-based typing. Study-level results and caveats: Clinical and demographic metadata were provided uncurated, with the amount varying by source and participant.

For CDR1 and CDR2, the germline V gene (reference sequence) lists MNHNY and SVGAGI. The CDR3 holds 15 amino acids from the cysteine to the phenylalanine. The kept DNA is CDR3 alone, 45 bases in frame from the first base. Relative to germline, V is 5 bases shorter and J is 0 bases shorter, with 11 bases between their ends. Samples from volunteer blood donors who had recovered from COVID-19 were contributed by a second Seattle source. Whole blood was collected in K2EDTA tubes by collaborating institutions according to the institutions' own protocols. For TCRbeta analysis, collaborator samples were shipped as frozen whole blood, as isolated PBMCs, or as DNA extracted from either sample type. Worth noting for this clone: There is no known antigen for this receptor. No base quality information exists; no much larger clone differs at one position.

TCRbeta CDR3 regions were amplified from genomic DNA by means of the immunoSEQ Assay, a bias-controlled multiplex PCR. As for the original processing: The number of nucleated cells in each sample was estimated from the amplification of reference gene primers within the assay. Sequence reads were collapsed and filtered to measure the absolute abundance of every unique TCRbeta CDR3 rearrangement. For each sample, productive Simpson clonality was calculated as the square root of Simpson's diversity index over productive rearrangements. The table comes from immuneACCESS by way of TCRdb, which keeps in-frame sequences with V and J called. Part of the clones is missing from these tables; in studies checked, under half for an unresolved V gene and the rest for unknown reasons. The V and J calls and clone size are taken from that table; D and trimming were inferred from the DNA. The sample yields some 120,000 clones; 84% were counted once. Around 12% of the sample comes from the top ten.

This sequence was found in a woman aged 30 to 39 who had recovered from COVID-19. The rearranged segments are TRBV6-6 and TRBJ1-3; tentative D gene TRBD1, with 5 bases matching. Material: peripheral blood. The sequence in DNA is TGTGCCAGCAGTAGAGACAGTTACTCTGGAAACACCATATATTTT. This yields the protein CASSRDSYSGNTIYF.